This T cell receptor beta chain was identified during a study of identical twins. Regarding the study as a whole: Out-of-frame alpha sequences that twins shared showed excess low generation probability. With monozygotic twins, out-of-frame TCR alpha sharing exceeded what models estimated.

Germline V gives CDR1 SGHNT, CDR2 YYREEE (reference sequence). This CDR3 comprises 15 residues. Trimming cost V 2 bases and J 2 bases, with 11 bases left between them. Unique molecular identifiers were present on cDNA, and template switching added a universal primer site. One entry per CDR3 protein, called by TCRdb with MiXCR from the 5' RACE reads. Of under 400,000 distinct CDR3 sequences in the sample, around 9.7% were seen once. The donors were all healthy and Caucasian. This clonotype came up a few times. Its antigen remains unknown. The clonotype originates from a woman aged 50 to 65 in good health. Sequencing input: naive T cells sorted from blood. J is TRBJ2-1 and V is TRBV5-4; weak D call: TRBD2 (5 bases). The CDR3 loop reads CASSFSSIAYNEQFF. CDR3 sequence (DNA): TGTGCCAGCAGCTTTTCTAGCATAGCCTACAATGAGCAGTTCTTC.